This note documents a single T cell receptor beta chain sequence. The data are from a study of blood T cell repertoires in COVID-19. Study as a whole: Sites in the United States, Italy and Spain provided acute and convalescent COVID-19 samples. PBMCs, B-cell-depleted T cells, or T cells provided the cDNA or gDNA that made up the material.

CDR3 length equals 16 residues. The V gene's germline CDR1 is MGHRA and CDR2 YSYEKL. V dropped 2 bases and J dropped 3 bases, with 16 bases sitting between them. In the study's own analysis: Estimated nucleated cell counts came from reference gene primer amplification. Produced via immunoSEQ multiplex PCR; TCRdb's table is partial and in-frame only. D and trimming come from the DNA, and the V and J calls and clone size come from that table. The data show under 150,000 clones, 70% to 90% seen once. The sequenced material came from peripheral blood. The clonotype comes from a woman aged 45-65 years with acute or convalescent COVID-19. The rearrangement uses TRBV4-1 and TRBJ1-1; D gene uncertain. The CDR3 reads CASSQIAAEGYTEAFF. The CDR3 nucleotides are TGCGCCAGCAGCCAAATAGCGGCGGAAGGATACACTGAAGCTTTCTTT.